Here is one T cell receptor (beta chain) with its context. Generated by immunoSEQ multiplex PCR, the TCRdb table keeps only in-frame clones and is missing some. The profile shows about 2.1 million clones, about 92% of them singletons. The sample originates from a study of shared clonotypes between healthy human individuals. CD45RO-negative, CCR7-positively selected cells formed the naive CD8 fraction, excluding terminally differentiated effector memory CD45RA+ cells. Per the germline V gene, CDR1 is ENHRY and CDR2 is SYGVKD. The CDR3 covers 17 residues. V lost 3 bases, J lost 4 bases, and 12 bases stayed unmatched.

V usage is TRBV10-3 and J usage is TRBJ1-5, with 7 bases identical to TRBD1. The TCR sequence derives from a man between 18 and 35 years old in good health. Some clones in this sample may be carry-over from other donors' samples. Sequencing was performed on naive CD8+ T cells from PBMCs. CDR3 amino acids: CAISDGWAGGRNQPQHF. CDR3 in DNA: TGTGCCATCAGTGACGGTTGGGCAGGGGGACGGAATCAGCCCCAGCATTTT.